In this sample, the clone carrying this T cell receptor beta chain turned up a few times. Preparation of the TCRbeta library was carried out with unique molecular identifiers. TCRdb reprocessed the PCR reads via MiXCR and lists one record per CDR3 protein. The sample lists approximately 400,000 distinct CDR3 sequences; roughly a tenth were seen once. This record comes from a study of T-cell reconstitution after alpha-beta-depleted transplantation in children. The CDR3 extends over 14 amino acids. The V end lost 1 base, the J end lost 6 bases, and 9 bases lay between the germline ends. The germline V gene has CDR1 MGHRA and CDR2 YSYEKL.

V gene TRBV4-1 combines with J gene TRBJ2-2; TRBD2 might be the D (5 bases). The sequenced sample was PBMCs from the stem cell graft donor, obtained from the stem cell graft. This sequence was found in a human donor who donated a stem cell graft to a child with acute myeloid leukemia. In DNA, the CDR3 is TGCGCCAGCAGCCAAGGGGAGTATGCCGGGGAGCTGTTTTTT. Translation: CASSQGEYAGELFF.